This T cell receptor beta chain was recovered during a study of T cell repertoires in cytomegalovirus infection. Across the study: Peptides in the study included HLA-C-restricted and HLA-B-restricted CMV epitopes. An indication of both CMV infection and matching HLA type came from public TCR beta signatures.

Germline V CDR1 and CDR2: MNHEY, SMNVEV (reference sequence). The CDR3 totals 18 residues. With respect to this clonotype: Antigen: not known. Its ends do not fully match the called genes, so a read error is possible.

MiXCR, applied by TCRdb to the reads, yields one record per CDR3 protein. The sample lists 900,000 to 950,000 distinct CDR3 sequences, around a third occurring once. Study-wide findings and caveats: Public TCR beta family frequency separated CMV-and-HLA carriers, including in an independent cohort. In two of eight donors, the top clonotype was HLA-C-restricted CMV-specific.

The chain combines TRBV27 with TRBJ2-3; TRBD2 aligns across 15 bases. This receptor was taken from a human donor in good health (CMV status not recorded). Some clones in this sample may be carry-over from other donors' samples. This material consisted of cultured CD8+ T cells from PBMCs, taken from culture after CMV antigen stimulation. CDR3 nucleotide sequence: TGTGCCAGCAGTCCCCGGTTTAGGACTAGCGGGGGGGCAGATGCGCAGTATTTT. Its protein product is CASSPRFRTSGGADAQYF.